Listed here are 25 T cell receptor beta chains from one sample, sequenced in a study of HIV-infected patients and healthy controls. Each CDR3 protein is one row after TCRdb ran MiXCR on the 5' RACE reads. Counted here are some 70,000 distinct CDR3 sequences, 15% to 20% occurring once; the ten biggest clones make up over 1.1%. Sequenced input: CD4+ T cells from blood. The receptors derive from a human donor in good health.

The DNA of the CDR3 is TGTGCCAGCAGTCCCCGACAGGGGGTTTCCTACACCTTC. Encoded protein: CASSPRQGVSYTF. The chain recombines TRBV12-3 or TRBV12-4 with TRBJ1-2; 9 positions agree with TRBD1. The ends lost 5 bases at V and 10 bases at J; junction bases unmatched: 8. The CDR3 has 13 amino acids.

This clonotype was picked up many times. DNA for the CDR3: TGTGCCAGCAGCCCCACGCCTACCGCGGGGGGTTTCGTAAGCACAGATACGCAGTATTTT. Translation gives CASSPTPTAGGFVSTDTQYF. V usage is TRBV7-6 and J usage is TRBJ2-3; 8 nucleotides align to TRBD2. With V trimmed by 5 bases and J by 0 bases, 19 bases remained unmatched. CDR3 length equals 20 residues. Germline V gene lookup returns CDR1 SGHVS and CDR2 FNYEAQ.

The V gene is TRBV12-3 or TRBV12-4, the J gene TRBJ2-1; maybe TRBD1 (6 bases). V dropped 5 bases and J dropped 7 bases, with 15 bases sitting between them. The CDR3 consists of 14 residues. The CDR3 is CASSPGTLRNEQFF. CDR3 in DNA: TGTGCCAGCAGTCCCGGGACACTTAGGAATGAGCAGTTCTTC.

This rearrangement joins TRBV7-9 to TRBJ1-6; 7 bases map to TRBD1. The ends lost 3 bases at V and 8 bases at J; junction bases unmatched: 4. Germline lookup yields CDR1 SEHNR and CDR2 FQNEAQ (reference sequence). The CDR3 is 14 amino acids. The CDR3 protein is CASSLDRSYSPLHF. Written as DNA, the CDR3 is TGTGCCAGCAGCTTGGACAGGAGTTATTCACCCCTCCACTTT.

In this sample, this clonotype turned up a few times. The chain combines TRBV11-2 with TRBJ1-5; 7 nucleotides agree with TRBD1. V was pared by 3 bases and J by 1 base, with 3 bases of the junction left unmatched. The germline gives CDR1 SGHAT, CDR2 FQNNGV. The CDR3 sequence is 15 residues long. CDR3 protein: CASSLNRGSNQPQHF. For the CDR3, the DNA is TGTGCCAGCAGCTTGAACAGGGGAAGCAATCAGCCCCAGCATTTT.

This clonotype was seen many times. V and J are TRBV20-1 and TRBJ1-1, with D perhaps matching TRBD1 (6 bases). CDR1 and CDR2 from the germline V gene are DFQATT and SNEGSKA (reference sequence). The CDR3 extends over 14 amino acids. The germline V and J ends were trimmed by 1 base and 5 bases, with 14 bases remaining between them. CDR3 amino acids: CSARGHRAQTEAFF. For the CDR3, the DNA is TGCAGTGCTAGAGGACACAGGGCCCAAACTGAAGCTTTCTTT.

This clonotype was counted a few times. The chain recombines TRBV7-3 with TRBJ2-5; D ambiguous. CDR1 is SGHTA, CDR2 FQGTGA, per germline. V lost 2 bases, J lost 5 bases, and 9 bases lay in between. The CDR3 spans 13 residues. CDR3 DNA sequence: TGTGCCAGCAGCTTACTACCCCTTGAGACCCAGTACTTC. This codes for CASSLLPLETQYF.

This clonotype was detected ten times or more. V and J are TRBV11-1 and TRBJ1-1, with D uncertain. Looked up from germline, CDR1 is SGHAT and CDR2 is FQDESV (reference sequence). The CDR3 is made up of 14 amino acids. Between the trimmed V and J ends, which lost 7 bases and 0 bases, there was a span of 12 bases. CDR3 bases: TGTGCCAGCAACCCCTTAGGTCTGAACACTGAAGCTTTCTTT. Encoded protein: CASNPLGLNTEAFF. Based on the CDR3 plus reference TRBV11-1 and TRBJ1-1, the full variable domain is EAEVAQSPRYKITEKSQAVAFWCDPISGHATLYWYRQILGQGPELLVQFQDESVVDDSQLPKDRFSAERLKGVDSTLKIQPAELGDSAMYLCASNPLGLNTEAFFGQGTRLTVV.

The rearrangement uses TRBV12-3 or TRBV12-4 and TRBJ2-7; unclear D gene. V was shortened by 6 bases and J by 0 bases, with 15 bases between the two germline ends. The CDR3 runs to 15 residues. The CDR3 loop reads CASSRTDLSSYEQYF. The CDR3 bases are TGTGCCAGCAGCCGGACGGACCTGAGCTCCTACGAGCAGTACTTC.

This clonotype occurred a few times. The rearrangement uses TRBV29-1 and TRBJ1-2, with a possible D match to TRBD1 (5 bases). The CDR3 spans 12 residues. Trimming removed 4 bases from V and 4 bases from J, with 10 bases in between. The germline CDR1 and CDR2 sequences are SQVTM and ANQGSEA. The CDR3 loop is CSVVNRIYGYTF. The CDR3 DNA is TGCAGCGTTGTTAACAGGATCTATGGCTACACCTTC.

This clonotype was counted many times. The chain combines TRBV7-2 with TRBJ2-3, with 11 bases identical to TRBD1. The CDR3 length is 16 residues. In germline, CDR1 is SGHTA, CDR2 FQGNSA. Germline trimming cut 4 bases from V and 0 bases from J; bases unmatched to any gene: 3. The CDR3 DNA reads as TGTGCCAGCAGCTCGTGGGACAGGGGGAGCACAGATACGCAGTATTTT. It is translated as CASSSWDRGSTDTQYF. The complete variable domain, with remaining parts taken from reference TRBV7-2 and TRBJ2-3, reads GAGVSQSPSNKVTEKGKDVELRCDPISGHTALYWYRQSLGQGLEFLIYFQGNSAPDKSGLPSDRFSAERTGGSVSTLTIQRTQQEDSAVYLCASSSWDRGSTDTQYFGPGTRLTVL.

This chain connects TRBV6-5 to TRBJ2-4; D uncertain. The CDR3 extends over 13 amino acids. Trimming left V 8 bases short and J 0 bases short, with 8 bases between. Germline V gives CDR1 MNHEY, CDR2 SVGAGI. The CDR3 sequence is CASSPLAKNIQYF. The CDR3 DNA sequence: TGTGCCAGCTCCCCATTAGCCAAAAACATTCAGTACTTC.

There are many counts of this clonotype. This chain joins TRBV6-2 or TRBV6-3 and TRBJ2-7, with D unresolved. The germline V gene has CDR1 MNHEY and CDR2 SVGEGT. Trimming took off 0 bases at V and 4 bases at J, with 13 bases between the two ends. There are 15 residues in the CDR3. CDR3 region: CASSYSGYPRYEQYF. CDR3 nucleotides: TGTGCCAGCAGTTACTCTGGGTATCCGCGTTACGAGCAGTACTTC.

This clonotype was detected many times. The rearrangement uses TRBV2 and TRBJ1-2; D possibly corresponds to TRBD1 (5 bases). This CDR3 has 13 amino acids. The ends were cut back, 4 bases at V and 8 bases at J, with 14 bases in the middle. Germline-derived CDR1 and CDR2 are SNHLY and FYNNEI. The CDR3 DNA follows: TGTGCCAGCAGTGCGGGGCCTCCCCGCGGCTACACCTTC. Translation: CASSAGPPRGYTF.

The sample holds a few counts of this clonotype. The chain links TRBV12-3 or TRBV12-4 to TRBJ1-1; D not certain. This CDR3 is 13 amino acids long. The V gene lost 2 bases and the J gene lost 8 bases, with 12 bases spanning the gap. CDR3 protein: CASSLSLGGEAFF. CDR3 nucleotide sequence: TGTGCCAGCAGTTTATCACTTGGCGGGGAAGCTTTCTTT.

J is TRBJ2-1 and V is TRBV27; D gene uncertain. CDR3 length equals 15 residues. V gave up 5 bases and J gave up 8 bases, with 19 bases separating them. The germline gives CDR1 MNHEY, CDR2 SMNVEV (reference sequence). The CDR3 DNA reads as TGTGCCAGCAGTATACGTCCGCCCATTCTACATGAGCAGTTCTTC. Translating gives CASSIRPPILHEQFF.

The chain carries TRBV27 and TRBJ1-2; the D gene is possibly TRBD1 (6 bases). Between the trimmed V and J ends, which lost 3 bases and 8 bases, there was a span of 16 bases. CDR3 size: 14 residues. Germline CDR1 MNHEY, CDR2 SMNVEV (reference sequence). This CDR3 is CASSLAGAVGGYTF. CDR3 in DNA: TGTGCCAGCAGTTTGGCAGGGGCGGTCGGAGGCTACACCTTC.

This clonotype came up many times. The chain has TRBV6-5 and TRBJ1-4; the D gene is possibly TRBD1 (6 bases). Trimming took off 2 bases at V and 6 bases at J, with 22 bases between the two ends. Per the germline V gene, CDR1 is MNHEY and CDR2 is SVGAGI. This CDR3 has 18 amino acids. The CDR3 DNA follows: TGTGCCAGCAGTTACAGTTGGGGGGCGCGGTATAACGATGAAAAACTGTTTTTT. Its protein is CASSYSWGARYNDEKLFF.

This clonotype was detected ten times or more. The J gene is TRBJ2-3, the V gene TRBV7-2; D uncertain. V dropped 1 base and J dropped 2 bases, with 7 bases sitting between them. Germline CDR1 SGHTA, CDR2 FQGNSA. The CDR3 is 14 residues long. The DNA of the CDR3 is TGTGCCAGCAGCTTAGGCCAGTCCACAGATACGCAGTATTTT. Translated: CASSLGQSTDTQYF.

This clonotype showed up just a few times. The rearrangement links TRBV11-2 to TRBJ2-3, with 8 nucleotides matching TRBD2. J was trimmed by 1 base and V by 1 base; bases with no gene match: 1. The CDR3 is 15 residues long. Germline CDR1 reads SGHAT; CDR2 reads FQNNGV. CDR3 in DNA: TGTGCCAGCAGCTTAGCGGGGGGGCGCACAGATACGCAGTATTTT. It yields the protein CASSLAGGRTDTQYF.

This clonotype was recorded a few times. The chain carries TRBV12-3 or TRBV12-4 and TRBJ2-4; D not certain. Trimming pared 3 bases from V and 4 bases from J, leaving 10 bases between. This CDR3 spans 14 amino acids. The CDR3, as DNA: TGTGCCAGCAGTTTGTTGGGGTCAAAAAACATTCAGTACTTC. Its protein product is CASSLLGSKNIQYF.

The chain recombines TRBV5-6 with TRBJ1-2; TRBD1 matches 10 bases. The junction had 3 bases not matched to a gene; V was cut back by 0 bases and J by 4 bases. The CDR3 spans 15 residues. The V gene's germline CDR1 is SGHDT and CDR2 YYEEEE. CDR3 protein: CASSLGRDRGYGYTF. The CDR3, as DNA: TGTGCCAGCAGCTTGGGCCGGGACAGGGGCTATGGCTACACCTTC.

This clonotype was recorded at least ten times. V usage is TRBV7-2 and J usage is TRBJ1-1; 10 nucleotides agree with TRBD1. The germline V gene encodes CDR1 SGHTA and CDR2 FQGNSA. The CDR3 runs to 14 residues. Trimming took 3 bases from V and 11 from J; bases not matched to a gene: 9. The chain's CDR3 is CASSFDRGRGMAFF. In DNA form, the CDR3 reads TGTGCCAGCAGCTTCGACAGGGGGCGCGGGATGGCTTTCTTT.

The V gene is TRBV6-2 or TRBV6-3, the J gene TRBJ1-2; D may be TRBD1 (6 bases). This CDR3 is built from 15 residues. The V end was cut by 0 bases, the J end by 7 bases, with 15 bases between. Looked up from germline, CDR1 is MNHEY and CDR2 is SVGEGT. The CDR3 DNA reads as TGTGCCAGCAGTTACTCGACGAATCAGGGGAGTGGCTACACCTTC. Translating it yields CASSYSTNQGSGYTF.

This clonotype is a singleton in its sample. This chain connects TRBV12-3 or TRBV12-4 to TRBJ2-1, with D unresolved. The CDR3 spans 13 residues. Between the trimmed V and J ends, which lost 3 bases and 5 bases, there was a span of 8 bases. The chain's CDR3 is CASSFGSHNEQFF. DNA for the CDR3: TGTGCCAGCAGTTTCGGCAGCCACAATGAGCAGTTCTTC.